This T cell receptor (beta chain) was retrieved from a study of shared clonotypes between healthy human individuals. Positively selected for CCR7, the CD45RO-negative cells used as naive CD8 cells excluded terminally differentiated effector memory CD45RA+ cells. The CDR3 consists of 15 residues. Using immunoSEQ multiplex PCR, the repertoire was profiled, and TCRdb retains in-frame clones only, with some absent. In the table there are roughly 810,000 clones, about 96% of which are singletons. The receptor comes from a man aged 30 to 45 in good health. This chain joins TRBV1 and TRBJ2-4; TRBD1, the table's D call, was not compared with the DNA. TRBV1 is noted as a pseudogene. The sample was naive CD8+ T cells sorted from blood. The CDR3 is CTSSHETGVRNIQYF. DNA of the CDR3: TGCACCAGCAGCCACGAGACAGGGGTACGAAACATTCAGTACTTC.